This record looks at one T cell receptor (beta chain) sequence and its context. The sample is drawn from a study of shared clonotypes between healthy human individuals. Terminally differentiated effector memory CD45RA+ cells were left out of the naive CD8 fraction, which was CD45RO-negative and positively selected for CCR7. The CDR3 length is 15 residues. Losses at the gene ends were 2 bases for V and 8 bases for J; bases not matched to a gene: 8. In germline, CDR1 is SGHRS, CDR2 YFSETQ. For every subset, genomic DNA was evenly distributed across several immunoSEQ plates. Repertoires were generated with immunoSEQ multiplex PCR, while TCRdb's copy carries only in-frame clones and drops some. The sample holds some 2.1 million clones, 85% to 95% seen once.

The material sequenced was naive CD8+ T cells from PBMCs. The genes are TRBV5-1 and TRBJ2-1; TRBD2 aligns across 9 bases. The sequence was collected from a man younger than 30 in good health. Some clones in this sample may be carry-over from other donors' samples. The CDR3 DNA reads TGCGCCAGCAGCTTTGGGTGGGGACTAGCCGATGAGCAGTTCTTC. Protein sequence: CASSFGWGLADEQFF.